This TCR beta chain derives from a study of beta chain features in type 1 diabetes. The CDR3 totals 17 residues. Per the germline V gene, CDR1 is SGHAT and CDR2 is FQNNGV. Trimming shortened V by 5 bases and J by 2 bases, and 18 bases separated the two germline ends. All of the isolated RNA was reverse transcribed, so expressed TCRB transcripts were sequenced. Method: immunoSEQ multiplex PCR; TCRdb's copy keeps in-frame clones and lacks some. This sample has some 900,000 clones, with 17% found just once. The sample taken for sequencing was naive CD4+ T cells from blood. The sequence came from a woman younger than 35 in good health. The V call is TRBV11-2, the J call TRBJ2-2; the D gene could be TRBD1 or TRBD2 (5 bases each). CDR3 sequence (DNA): TGTGCCAGCAGCGCGACTTACGGGACGCTTAACACCGGGGAGCTGTTTTTT. This gives the protein CASSATYGTLNTGELFF.